These 17 T cell receptor beta chains were sequenced from one sample in a study of blood T cell repertoires in COVID-19. Clones were sequenced by immunoSEQ multiplex PCR, and TCRdb holds only the in-frame ones, with some missing. This repertoire shows roughly 260,000 clones, around four fifths found once; its top ten account for 3.5% to 4%. Sequenced material: PBMCs or T cells enriched from blood (not recorded which). The receptors derive from a woman in her thirties or forties who had been exposed to COVID-19.

The V gene is TRBV27, the J gene TRBJ1-1; 9 positions agree with TRBD1. The CDR3 is 16 residues long. Germline CDR1 and CDR2: MNHEY and SMNVEV (reference sequence). The trim removed 5 bases at V and 5 bases at J, leaving 12 bases unmatched. In DNA, the CDR3 is TGTGCCAGCAGTCTTGAACCGGGACAGGGTAAGACTGAAGCTTTCTTT. This sequence encodes CASSLEPGQGKTEAFF.

This rearrangement joins TRBV11-2 to TRBJ2-5, with 14 nucleotides matching TRBD2. CDR1 and CDR2 (germline): SGHAT, FQNNGV. This CDR3 contains 17 residues. V was clipped by 5 bases and J by 2 bases; unmatched bases: 7. The CDR3 nucleotides read TGTGCCAGCAGCCCCGGGACTAGCGGGGGACTACAAGAGACCCAGTACTTC. Protein: CASSPGTSGGLQETQYF.

The V call is TRBV28, the J call TRBJ1-2; 7 positions agree with TRBD1. Losses at the gene ends were 6 bases for V and 5 bases for J; bases not matched to a gene: 9. This CDR3 is 14 amino acids long. Germline V gives CDR1 MDHEN, CDR2 SYDVKM. The chain's CDR3 is CASRPRGTSYGYTF. DNA for the CDR3: TGTGCCAGCAGGCCCAGGGGGACATCTTATGGCTACACCTTC.

The chain couples TRBV14 to TRBJ2-1; TRBD2 agrees at 15 bases. The germline V gene has CDR1 SGHDN and CDR2 FVKESK. This CDR3 has 20 amino acids. The ends lost 2 bases at V and 2 bases at J; junction bases unmatched: 10. The CDR3 nucleotides are TGTGCCAGCAGCCAACTACCGGGACTAGCGGGGGGCCAAACCTACAATGAGCAGTTCTTC. This codes for CASSQLPGLAGGQTYNEQFF.

This clone is a singleton in its sample. V and J are TRBV6-5 and TRBJ2-1; D perhaps matches TRBD2 (6 bases). Trimming cost V 0 bases and J 3 bases, with 12 bases left between them. The CDR3 totals 16 residues. CDR1 MNHEY and CDR2 SVGAGI come from the germline V gene. CDR3 sequence (DNA): TGTGCCAGCAGTTACTCAGGCGGGGAGATCTACAATGAGCAGTTCTTC. Protein: CASSYSGGEIYNEQFF.

V usage is TRBV5-1 and J usage is TRBJ1-1; tentatively, D is TRBD1 (5 bases). CDR1 SGHRS and CDR2 YFSETQ come from the germline V gene. V lost 4 bases, J lost 3 bases, and 13 bases lay in between. This CDR3 is built from 14 residues. The CDR3 region is CASSPQGVDTEAFF. The CDR3 coding sequence is TGCGCCAGCAGCCCCCAGGGTGTGGACACTGAAGCTTTCTTT. The full variable domain, completed using reference TRBV5-1 and TRBJ1-1, is KAGVTQTPRYLIKTRGQQVTLSCSPISGHRSVSWYQQTPGQGLQFLFEYFSETQRNKGNFPGRFSGRQFSNSRSEMNVSTLELGDSALYLCASSPQGVDTEAFFGQGTRLTVV.

V usage is TRBV29-1 and J usage is TRBJ1-1; 7 positions agree with TRBD1. CDR3 length: 11 residues. Trimming removed 7 bases from V and 5 bases from J; junction bases left unmatched: 4. Germline lookup yields CDR1 SQVTM and CDR2 ANQGSEA. The CDR3 DNA is TGCAGCGCTCAGGGGGAAACTGAAGCTTTCTTT. Encoded protein: CSAQGETEAFF.

The CDR3 DNA reads TGTGCCAGCAGCTTACCACACAGTGAAGCTTTCTTT. Protein: CASSLPHSEAFF. The rearrangement links TRBV7-9 to TRBJ1-1, with no clear D. The CDR3 has 12 residues. V dropped 2 bases and J dropped 7 bases, with 8 bases sitting between them. The germline V gene encodes CDR1 SEHNR and CDR2 FQNEAQ (reference sequence).

The gene calls are TRBV9 and TRBJ2-1; 7 nucleotides line up with TRBD1. The junction had 10 bases not matched to a gene; V was cut back by 4 bases and J by 3 bases. Germline CDR1 reads SGDLS; CDR2 reads YYNGEE. This CDR3 has 16 amino acids. The CDR3 here is CASSTPSGTDYNEQFF. The CDR3 DNA reads as TGTGCCAGCAGCACCCCCTCCGGGACAGACTACAATGAGCAGTTCTTC.

This chain connects TRBV7-3 to TRBJ2-1, with D possibly matching TRBD1 (5 bases). CDR1 SGHTA and CDR2 FQGTGA come from the germline V gene. CDR3 length: 15 residues. The V and J ends lost 5 bases and 6 bases respectively, with 17 bases between them. CDR3 protein: CASSPGHHPPNEQFF. CDR3 in DNA: TGTGCCAGCAGCCCCGGACACCATCCTCCCAATGAGCAGTTCTTC.

V usage is TRBV28 and J usage is TRBJ1-1; tentative D call: TRBD1 (5 bases). The ends were cut back, 4 bases at V and 0 bases at J, with 15 bases in the middle. This CDR3 comprises 16 residues. Germline V gene data show CDR1 as MDHEN and CDR2 as SYDVKM. In nucleotides, the CDR3 is TGTGCCAGCAGTTCTCCGGCTTACAGGATGAACACTGAAGCTTTCTTT. Translation gives CASSSPAYRMNTEAFF.

V and J are TRBV28 and TRBJ2-7; 8 nucleotides align to TRBD1. Germline V CDR1 and CDR2: MDHEN, SYDVKM. The junction had 3 bases not matched to a gene; V was cut back by 6 bases and J by 5 bases. The CDR3 sequence is 12 residues long. The CDR3 sequence: CASRVRGHEQYF. CDR3 DNA: TGTGCCAGCAGGGTCAGGGGGCACGAGCAGTACTTC.

The V call is TRBV18, the J call TRBJ2-5, with TRBD2 matching 9 bases. V was clipped by 1 base and J by 5 bases; unmatched bases: 11. Germline values: CDR1 KGHSH, CDR2 LQKENI. The CDR3 is made up of 17 amino acids. CDR3 in DNA: TGTGCCAGCTCACCACGCAACCTCGGCGGGGGGGCGGAGACCCAGTACTTC. It encodes CASSPRNLGGGAETQYF.

This chain uses TRBV9 with TRBJ1-4; tentatively, D is TRBD1 (5 bases). Trimming removed 0 bases from V and 3 bases from J, with 9 bases in between. This CDR3 has 15 amino acids. Germline-derived CDR1 and CDR2 are SGDLS and YYNGEE. CDR3 sequence: CASSVDGASNEKLFF. For the CDR3, the DNA is TGTGCCAGCAGCGTAGATGGGGCCTCTAATGAAAAACTGTTTTTT.

V gene TRBV2 combines with J gene TRBJ1-1; 7 bases fit TRBD1. The CDR3 extends over 15 amino acids. The V gene end was trimmed by 3 bases and the J gene end by 1 base; junction bases not matched to a gene: 5. Germline assignment: CDR1 SNHLY and CDR2 FYNNEI. CDR3 coding DNA: TGTGCCAGCAGTGATTCGGAGGGGGCGAACACTGAAGCTTTCTTT. As protein: CASSDSEGANTEAFF.

The chain couples TRBV24-1 to TRBJ1-2; TRBD1 is a possible D gene (5 bases). Trimming removed 4 bases from V and 8 bases from J, with 10 bases in between. The V gene's germline CDR1 is KGHDR and CDR2 SFDVKD. This CDR3 has 12 amino acids. The CDR3 here is CATSEGAGGYTF. CDR3 coding DNA: TGTGCCACCAGTGAAGGGGCCGGCGGCTACACCTTC.

Notes on this clone: Other DNA sequences from this sample encode an identical CDR3 as well. The gene calls are TRBV9 and TRBJ1-5; the match to TRBD1 covers 7 bases. The CDR3 covers 14 residues. V trimming: 0 bases; J trimming: 7 bases; junction bases outside the gene matches: 4. The germline CDR1 and CDR2 sequences are SGDLS and YYNGEE. CDR3 in DNA: TGTGCCAGCAGCGTAGAAGGGGGCGGCCAGCCCCAGCATTTT. This sequence encodes CASSVEGGGQPQHF.